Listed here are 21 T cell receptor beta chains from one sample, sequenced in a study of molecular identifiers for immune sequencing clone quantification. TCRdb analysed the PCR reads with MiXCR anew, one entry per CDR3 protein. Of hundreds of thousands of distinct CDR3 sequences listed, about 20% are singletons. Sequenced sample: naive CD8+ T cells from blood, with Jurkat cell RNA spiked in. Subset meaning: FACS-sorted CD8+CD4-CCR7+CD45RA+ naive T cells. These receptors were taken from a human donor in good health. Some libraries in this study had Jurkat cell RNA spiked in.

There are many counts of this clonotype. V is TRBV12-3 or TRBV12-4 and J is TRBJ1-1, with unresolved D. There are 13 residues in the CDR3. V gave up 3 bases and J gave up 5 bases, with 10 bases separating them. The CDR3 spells CASSFIEGTEAFF. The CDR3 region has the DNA TGTGCCAGCAGTTTCATCGAGGGTACTGAAGCTTTCTTT.

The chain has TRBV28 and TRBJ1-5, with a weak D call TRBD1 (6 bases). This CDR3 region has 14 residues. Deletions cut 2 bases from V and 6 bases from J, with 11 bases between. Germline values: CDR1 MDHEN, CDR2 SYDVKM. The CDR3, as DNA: TGTGCCAGCAGTTTAAGGGGAGGGGGTCAGCCCCAGCATTTT. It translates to CASSLRGGGQPQHF.

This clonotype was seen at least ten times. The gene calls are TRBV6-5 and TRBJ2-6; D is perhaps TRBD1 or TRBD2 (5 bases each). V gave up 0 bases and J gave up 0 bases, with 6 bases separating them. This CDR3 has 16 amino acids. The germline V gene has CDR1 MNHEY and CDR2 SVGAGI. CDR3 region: CASSYSGTSGANVLTF. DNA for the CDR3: TGTGCCAGCAGTTACTCGGGGACCTCTGGGGCCAACGTCCTGACTTTC.

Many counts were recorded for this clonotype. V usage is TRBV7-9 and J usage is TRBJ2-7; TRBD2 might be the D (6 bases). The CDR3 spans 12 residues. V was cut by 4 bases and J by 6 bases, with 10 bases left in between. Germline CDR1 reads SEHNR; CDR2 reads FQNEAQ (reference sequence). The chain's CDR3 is CASSWGVPEQYF. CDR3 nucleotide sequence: TGTGCCAGCAGCTGGGGGGTTCCCGAGCAGTACTTC.

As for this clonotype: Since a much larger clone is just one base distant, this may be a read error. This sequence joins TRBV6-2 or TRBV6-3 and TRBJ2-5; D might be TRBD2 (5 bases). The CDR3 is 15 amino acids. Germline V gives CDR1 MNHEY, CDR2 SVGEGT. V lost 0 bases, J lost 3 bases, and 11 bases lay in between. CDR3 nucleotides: TGTGCCAGCAGTTACTCGATGGAACTAGAAGAGACCCAGTACTTC. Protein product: CASSYSMELEETQYF.

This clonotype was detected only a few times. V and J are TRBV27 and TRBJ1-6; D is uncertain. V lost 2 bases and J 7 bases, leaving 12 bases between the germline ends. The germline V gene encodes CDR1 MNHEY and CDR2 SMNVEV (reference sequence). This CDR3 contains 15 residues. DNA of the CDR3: TGTGCCAGCAGTTTAAGGGCAGCGGGGAATTCACCCCTCCACTTT. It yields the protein CASSLRAAGNSPLHF.

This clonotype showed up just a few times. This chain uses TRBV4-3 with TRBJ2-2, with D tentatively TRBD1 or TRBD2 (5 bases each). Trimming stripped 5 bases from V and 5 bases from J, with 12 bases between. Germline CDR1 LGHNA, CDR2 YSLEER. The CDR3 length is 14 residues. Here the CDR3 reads CASSGSRETGELFF. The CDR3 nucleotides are TGCGCCAGCAGCGGCAGCAGGGAGACCGGGGAGCTGTTTTTT.

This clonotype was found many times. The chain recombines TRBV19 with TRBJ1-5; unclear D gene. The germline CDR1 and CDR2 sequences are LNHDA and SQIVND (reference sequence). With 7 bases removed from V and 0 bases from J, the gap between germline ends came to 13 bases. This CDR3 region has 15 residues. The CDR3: CASTLLGYSNQPQHF. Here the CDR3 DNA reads TGTGCCAGTACCCTGTTAGGGTATAGCAATCAGCCCCAGCATTTT.

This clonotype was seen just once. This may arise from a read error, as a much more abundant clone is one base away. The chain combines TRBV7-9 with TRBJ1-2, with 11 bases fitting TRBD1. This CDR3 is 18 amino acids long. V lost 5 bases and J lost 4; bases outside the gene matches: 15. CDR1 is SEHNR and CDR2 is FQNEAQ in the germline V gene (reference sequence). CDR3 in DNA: TGTGCCAGCAGCGAGGAGCACCAGGGACAGGGGGGGAGCTATGGCTACACCTTC. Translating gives CASSEEHQGQGGSYGYTF.

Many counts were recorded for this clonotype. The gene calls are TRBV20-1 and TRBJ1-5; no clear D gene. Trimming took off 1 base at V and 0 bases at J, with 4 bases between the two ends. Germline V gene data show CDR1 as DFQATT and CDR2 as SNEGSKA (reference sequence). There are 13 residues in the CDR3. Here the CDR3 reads CSARGPSNQPQHF. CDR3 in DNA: TGCAGTGCTAGAGGGCCTAGCAATCAGCCCCAGCATTTT.

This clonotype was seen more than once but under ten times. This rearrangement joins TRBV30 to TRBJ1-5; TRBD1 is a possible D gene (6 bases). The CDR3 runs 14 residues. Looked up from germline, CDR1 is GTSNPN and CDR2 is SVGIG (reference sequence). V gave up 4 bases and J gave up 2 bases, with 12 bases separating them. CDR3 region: CAWTGARGNQPQHF. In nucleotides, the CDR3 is TGTGCCTGGACGGGGGCACGCGGCAATCAGCCCCAGCATTTT.

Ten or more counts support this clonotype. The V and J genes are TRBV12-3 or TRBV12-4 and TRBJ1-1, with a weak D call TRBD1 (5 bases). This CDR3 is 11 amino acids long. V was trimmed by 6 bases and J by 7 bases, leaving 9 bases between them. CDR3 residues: CASSLGVEAFF. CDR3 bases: TGTGCCAGCAGCTTGGGGGTTGAAGCTTTCTTT.

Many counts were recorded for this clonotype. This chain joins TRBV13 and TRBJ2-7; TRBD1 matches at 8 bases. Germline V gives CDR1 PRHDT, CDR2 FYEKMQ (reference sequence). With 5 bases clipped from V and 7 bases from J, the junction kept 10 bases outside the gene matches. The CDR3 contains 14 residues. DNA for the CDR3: TGTGCCAGCAGCGGGGGACAGGCGGTGTGGGAGCAGTACTTC. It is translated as CASSGGQAVWEQYF.

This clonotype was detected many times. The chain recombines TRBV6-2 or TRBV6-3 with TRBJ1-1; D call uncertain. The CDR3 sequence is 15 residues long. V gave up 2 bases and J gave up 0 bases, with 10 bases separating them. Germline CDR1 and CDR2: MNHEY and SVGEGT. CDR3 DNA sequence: TGTGCCAGCAGTTACGGGGAACAGTTGAACACTGAAGCTTTCTTT. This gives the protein CASSYGEQLNTEAFF.

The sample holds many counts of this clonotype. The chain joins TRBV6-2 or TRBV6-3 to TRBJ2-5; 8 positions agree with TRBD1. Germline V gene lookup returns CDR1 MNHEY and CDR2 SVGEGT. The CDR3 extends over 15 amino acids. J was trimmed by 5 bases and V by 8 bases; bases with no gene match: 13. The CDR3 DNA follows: TGTGCCAGCCAGAGGTCCGGCAGGGGGCTCGAGACCCAGTACTTC. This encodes CASQRSGRGLETQYF.

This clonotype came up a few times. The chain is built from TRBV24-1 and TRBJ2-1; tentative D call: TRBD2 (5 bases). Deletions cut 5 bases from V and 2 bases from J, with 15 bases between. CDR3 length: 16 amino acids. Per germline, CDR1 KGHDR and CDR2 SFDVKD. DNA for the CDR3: TGTGCCACCAGTGGGGGAGCTAGAGGCGCCTACAATGAGCAGTTCTTC. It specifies CATSGGARGAYNEQFF.

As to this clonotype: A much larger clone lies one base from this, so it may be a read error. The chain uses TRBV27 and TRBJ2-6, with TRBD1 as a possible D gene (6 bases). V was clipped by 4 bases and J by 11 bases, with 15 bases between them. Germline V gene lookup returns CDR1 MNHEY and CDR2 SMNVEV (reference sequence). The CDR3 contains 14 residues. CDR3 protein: CASSSATGFHVLTF. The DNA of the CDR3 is TGTGCCAGCAGTTCAGCCACAGGGTTTCACGTCCTGACTTTC.

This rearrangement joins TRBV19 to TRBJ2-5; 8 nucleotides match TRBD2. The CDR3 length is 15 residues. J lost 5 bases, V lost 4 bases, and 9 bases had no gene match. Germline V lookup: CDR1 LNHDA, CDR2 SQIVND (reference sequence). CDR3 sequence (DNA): TGTGCCAGTAGTAGCTGGACTAGCAATGACGAGACCCAGTACTTC. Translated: CASSSWTSNDETQYF.

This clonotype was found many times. CDR3 sequence: CASSLSDRGSAGELFF. CDR3 nucleotide sequence: TGTGCCAGCAGCCTATCGGACAGGGGATCGGCCGGGGAGCTGTTTTTT. The chain links TRBV13 to TRBJ2-2; TRBD1 agrees at 9 bases. After removal of 5 bases from V and 6 bases from J, the junction contained 10 bases not matched to a gene. The CDR3 consists of 16 residues. The germline CDR1 and CDR2 sequences are PRHDT and FYEKMQ (reference sequence).

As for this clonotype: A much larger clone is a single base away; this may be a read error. The CDR3 spells CSVEPAEIGVAQYF. CDR3 nucleotides: TGCAGCGTTGAACCGGCGGAGATAGGGGTTGCGCAGTATTTT. This chain connects TRBV29-1 to TRBJ2-3; possibly TRBD1 for D (5 bases). This CDR3 comprises 14 residues. Germline CDR1 and CDR2: SQVTM and ANQGSEA. V was clipped by 2 bases and J by 10 bases, with 19 bases between them.

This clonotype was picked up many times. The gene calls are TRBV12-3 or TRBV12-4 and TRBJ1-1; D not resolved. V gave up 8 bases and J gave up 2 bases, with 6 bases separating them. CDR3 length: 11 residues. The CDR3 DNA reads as TGTGCCAGCGCATATAACACTGAAGCTTTCTTT. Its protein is CASAYNTEAFF.